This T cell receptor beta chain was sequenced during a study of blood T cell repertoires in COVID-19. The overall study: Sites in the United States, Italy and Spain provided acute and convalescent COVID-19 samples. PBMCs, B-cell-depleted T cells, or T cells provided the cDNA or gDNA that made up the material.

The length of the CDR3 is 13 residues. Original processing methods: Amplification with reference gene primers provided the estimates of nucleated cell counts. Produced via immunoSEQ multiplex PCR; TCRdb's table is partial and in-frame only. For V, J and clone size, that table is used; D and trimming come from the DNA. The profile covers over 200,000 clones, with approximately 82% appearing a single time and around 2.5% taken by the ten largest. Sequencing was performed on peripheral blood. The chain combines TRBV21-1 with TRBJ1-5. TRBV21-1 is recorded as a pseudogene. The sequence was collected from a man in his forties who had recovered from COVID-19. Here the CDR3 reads CASSGERADPQHF. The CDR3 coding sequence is TGTGCCAGCAGCGGCGAGCGGGCGGACCCCCAGCATTTT.